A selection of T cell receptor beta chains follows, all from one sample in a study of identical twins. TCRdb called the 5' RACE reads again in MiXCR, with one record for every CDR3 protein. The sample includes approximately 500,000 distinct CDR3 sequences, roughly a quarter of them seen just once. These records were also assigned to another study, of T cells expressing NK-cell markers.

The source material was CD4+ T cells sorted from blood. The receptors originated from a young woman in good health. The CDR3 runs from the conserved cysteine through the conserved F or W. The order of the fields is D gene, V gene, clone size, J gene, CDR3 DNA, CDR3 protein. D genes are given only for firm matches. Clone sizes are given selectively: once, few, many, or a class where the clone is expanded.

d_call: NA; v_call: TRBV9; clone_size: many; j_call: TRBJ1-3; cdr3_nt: TGTGCCAGCAGCGTAGAGAGCTCTGGAAACACCATATATTTT; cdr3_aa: CASSVESSGNTIYF
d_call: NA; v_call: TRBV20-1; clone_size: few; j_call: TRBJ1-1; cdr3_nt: TGCAGTGCTAGCCCGACAGGTCTGAACACTGAAGCTTTCTTT; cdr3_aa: CSASPTGLNTEAFF
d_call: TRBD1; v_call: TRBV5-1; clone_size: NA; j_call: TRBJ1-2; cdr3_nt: TGCGCCAGCAGCGGAACCGGGACAGGGGGCGCGAGGTACACCTTC; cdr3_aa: CASSGTGTGGARYTF
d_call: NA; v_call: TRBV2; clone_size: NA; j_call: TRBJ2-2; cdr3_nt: TGTGCCAGCACCCGACAGGAAATATCGAACACCGGGGAGCTGTTTTTT; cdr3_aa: CASTRQEISNTGELFF
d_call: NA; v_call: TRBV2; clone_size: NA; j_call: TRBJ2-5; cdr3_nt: TGTGCCAGCAGTGACTACACGACCCAGTACTTC; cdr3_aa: CASSDYTTQYF
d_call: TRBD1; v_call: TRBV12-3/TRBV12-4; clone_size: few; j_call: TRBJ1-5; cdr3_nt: TGTGCCAGCAGTTTACTCCTTAGACAGGGGGCGGAACAGCCCCAGCATTTT; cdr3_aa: CASSLLLRQGAEQPQHF
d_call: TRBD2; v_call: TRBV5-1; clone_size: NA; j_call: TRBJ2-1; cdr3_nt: TGCGCCAGCAGCTTGGGCAACCGGACTAGCGGTTACAATGAGCAGTTCTTC; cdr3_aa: CASSLGNRTSGYNEQFF
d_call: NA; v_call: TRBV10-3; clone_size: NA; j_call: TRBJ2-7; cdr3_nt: TGTGCCATCAGTGAGGGGACTTTTACCTACGAGCAGTACTTC; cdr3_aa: CAISEGTFTYEQYF
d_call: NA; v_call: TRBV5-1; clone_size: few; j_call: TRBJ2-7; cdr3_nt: TGCGCCAGCAGCTTGGAACCAAGCCCCTCCGAGCAGTACTTC; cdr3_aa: CASSLEPSPSEQYF
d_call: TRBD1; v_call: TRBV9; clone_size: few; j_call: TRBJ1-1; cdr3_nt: TGTGCCAGCAGCGGGGGACAGGAGATGAACACTGAAGCTTTCTTT; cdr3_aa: CASSGGQEMNTEAFF
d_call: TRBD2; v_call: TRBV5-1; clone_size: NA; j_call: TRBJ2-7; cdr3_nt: TGCGCCAGCAGCTTAGCCGGGGGGGCCGCCTACGAGCAGTACTTC; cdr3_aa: CASSLAGGAAYEQYF
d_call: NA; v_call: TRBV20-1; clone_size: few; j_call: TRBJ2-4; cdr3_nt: TGCAGTGCTAGGGACGGGAAAATACTAGCCAAAAACATTCAGTACTTC; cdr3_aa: CSARDGKILAKNIQYF
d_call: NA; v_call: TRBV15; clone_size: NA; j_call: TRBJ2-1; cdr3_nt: TGTGCCACCAGCAGAGATATAACTAGCTCCTACAATGAGCAGTTCTTC; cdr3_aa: CATSRDITSSYNEQFF
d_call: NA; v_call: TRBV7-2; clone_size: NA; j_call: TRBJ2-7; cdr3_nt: TGTGCCAGCAGTTCCCAGCGCGGGGTATACGAGCAGTACTTC; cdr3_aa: CASSSQRGVYEQYF
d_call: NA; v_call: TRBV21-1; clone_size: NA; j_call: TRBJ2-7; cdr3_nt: TGTGCCAGCAGTATTACAAAGCGGGAGGCCCTCTCCTACGAGCAGTACTTC; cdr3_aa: CASSITKREALSYEQYF